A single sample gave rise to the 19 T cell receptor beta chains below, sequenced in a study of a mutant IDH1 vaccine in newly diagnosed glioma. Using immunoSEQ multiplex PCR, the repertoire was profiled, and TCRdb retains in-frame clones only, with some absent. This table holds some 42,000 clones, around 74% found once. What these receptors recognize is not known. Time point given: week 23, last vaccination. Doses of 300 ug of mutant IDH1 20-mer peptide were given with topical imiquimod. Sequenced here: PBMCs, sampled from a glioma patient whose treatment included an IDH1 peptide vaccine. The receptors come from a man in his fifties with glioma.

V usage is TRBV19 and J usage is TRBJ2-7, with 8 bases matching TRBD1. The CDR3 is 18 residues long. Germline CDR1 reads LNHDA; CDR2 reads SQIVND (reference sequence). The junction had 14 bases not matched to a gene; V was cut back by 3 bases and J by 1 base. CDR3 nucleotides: TGTGCCAGTAGTATGTATCGTTCGACAGGGGCTATTTCCTACGAGCAGTACTTC. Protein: CASSMYRSTGAISYEQYF.

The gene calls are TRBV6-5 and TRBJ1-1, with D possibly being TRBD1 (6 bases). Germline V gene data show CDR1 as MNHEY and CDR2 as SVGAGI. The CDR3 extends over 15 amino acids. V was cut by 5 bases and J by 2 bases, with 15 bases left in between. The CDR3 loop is CASSPPGTTNTEAFF. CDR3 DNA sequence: TGTGCCAGCAGTCCTCCCGGGACAACTAACACTGAAGCTTTCTTT.

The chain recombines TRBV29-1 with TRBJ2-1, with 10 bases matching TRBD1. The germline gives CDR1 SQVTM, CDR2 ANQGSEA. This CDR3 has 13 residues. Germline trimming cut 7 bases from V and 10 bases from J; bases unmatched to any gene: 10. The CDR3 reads CSDSRQGAREQFF. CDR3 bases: TGCAGCGATAGTCGACAGGGGGCCAGGGAGCAGTTCTTC.

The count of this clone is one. The CDR3: CSATESYEQYF. DNA for the CDR3: TGCAGCGCGACAGAGTCCTACGAGCAGTACTTC. This sequence joins TRBV29-1 and TRBJ2-7, with D maybe TRBD1 (5 bases). The germline gives CDR1 SQVTM, CDR2 ANQGSEA. The CDR3 covers 11 residues. V was cut by 7 bases and J by 1 base, with 8 bases left in between.

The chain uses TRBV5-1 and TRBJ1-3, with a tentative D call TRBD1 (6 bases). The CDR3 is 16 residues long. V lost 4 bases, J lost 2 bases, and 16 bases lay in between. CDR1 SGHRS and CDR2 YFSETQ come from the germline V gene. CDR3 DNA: TGCGCCAGCAGCCTACAGTGGGGGGCAGCTGGAAACACCATATATTTT. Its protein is CASSLQWGAAGNTIYF.

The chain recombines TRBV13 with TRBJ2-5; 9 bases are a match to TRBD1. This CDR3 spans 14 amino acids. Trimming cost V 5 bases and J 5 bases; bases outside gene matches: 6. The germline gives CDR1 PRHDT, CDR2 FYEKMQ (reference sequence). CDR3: CASSPNRGLETQYF. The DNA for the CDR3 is TGTGCCAGCAGCCCAAACAGGGGGCTGGAGACCCAGTACTTC.

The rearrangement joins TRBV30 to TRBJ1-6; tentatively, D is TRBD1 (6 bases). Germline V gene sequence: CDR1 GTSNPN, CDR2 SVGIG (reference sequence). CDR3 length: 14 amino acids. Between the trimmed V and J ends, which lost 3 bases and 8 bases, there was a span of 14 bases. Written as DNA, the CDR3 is TGTGCCTGGAGAGGGGGGGGCAGATATTCACCCCTCCACTTT. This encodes CAWRGGGRYSPLHF.

CDR3 protein: CASSEGAGKKETQYF. CDR3 DNA sequence: TGTGCCAGCAGTGAAGGAGCGGGGAAGAAAGAGACCCAGTACTTC. V gene TRBV6-4 combines with J gene TRBJ2-5; 7 positions agree with TRBD2. The CDR3 runs 15 residues. Germline assignment: CDR1 MRHNA and CDR2 SNTAGT. Trimming at V came to 3 bases and at J to 3 bases, leaving 7 bases not matched to a gene.

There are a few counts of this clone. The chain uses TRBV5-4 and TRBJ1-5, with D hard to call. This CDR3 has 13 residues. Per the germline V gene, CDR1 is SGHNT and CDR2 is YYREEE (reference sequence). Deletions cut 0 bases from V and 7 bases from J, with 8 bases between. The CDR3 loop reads CASSLEPRQPQHF. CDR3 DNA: TGTGCCAGCAGCTTGGAACCTAGACAGCCCCAGCATTTT.

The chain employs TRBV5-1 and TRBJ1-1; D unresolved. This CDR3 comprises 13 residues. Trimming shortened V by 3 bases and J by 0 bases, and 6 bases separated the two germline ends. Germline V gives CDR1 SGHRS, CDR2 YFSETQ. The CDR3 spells CASSSSLNTEAFF. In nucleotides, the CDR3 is TGCGCCAGCAGCTCCTCATTGAACACTGAAGCTTTCTTT.

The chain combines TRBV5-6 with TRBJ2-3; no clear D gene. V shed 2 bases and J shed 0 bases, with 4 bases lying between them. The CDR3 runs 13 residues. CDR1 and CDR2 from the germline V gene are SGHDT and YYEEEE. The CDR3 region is CASSFFSTDTQYF. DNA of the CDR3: TGTGCCAGCAGCTTTTTCAGCACAGATACGCAGTATTTT. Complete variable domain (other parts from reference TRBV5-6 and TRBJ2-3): DAGVTQSPTHLIKTRGQQVTLRCSPKSGHDTVSWYQQALGQGPQFIFQYYEEEERQRGNFPDRFSGHQFPNYSSELNVNALLLGDSALYLCASSFFSTDTQYFGPGTRLTVL.

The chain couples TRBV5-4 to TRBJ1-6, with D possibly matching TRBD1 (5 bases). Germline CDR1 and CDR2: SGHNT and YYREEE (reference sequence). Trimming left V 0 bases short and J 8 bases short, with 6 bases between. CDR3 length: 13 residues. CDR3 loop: CASSLAQDSPLHF. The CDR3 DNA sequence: TGTGCCAGCAGCTTGGCACAGGATTCACCCCTCCACTTT.

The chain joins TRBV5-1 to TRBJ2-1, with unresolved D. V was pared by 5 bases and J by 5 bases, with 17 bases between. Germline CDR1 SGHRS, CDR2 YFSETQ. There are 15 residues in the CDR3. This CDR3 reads CASSLEVGVHNEQFF. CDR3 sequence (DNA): TGCGCCAGCAGTCTCGAAGTTGGAGTCCACAATGAGCAGTTCTTC. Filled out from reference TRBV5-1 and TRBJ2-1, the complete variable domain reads KAGVTQTPRYLIKTRGQQVTLSCSPISGHRSVSWYQQTPGQGLQFLFEYFSETQRNKGNFPGRFSGRQFSNSRSEMNVSTLELGDSALYLCASSLEVGVHNEQFFGPGTRLTVL.

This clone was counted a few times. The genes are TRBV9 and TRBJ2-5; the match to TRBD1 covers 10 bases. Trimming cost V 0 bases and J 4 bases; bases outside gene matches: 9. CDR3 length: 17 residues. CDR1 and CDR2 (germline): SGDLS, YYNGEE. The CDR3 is CASSVGPGQGNGETQYF. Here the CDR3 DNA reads TGTGCCAGCAGCGTAGGTCCGGGACAGGGGAACGGAGAGACCCAGTACTTC.

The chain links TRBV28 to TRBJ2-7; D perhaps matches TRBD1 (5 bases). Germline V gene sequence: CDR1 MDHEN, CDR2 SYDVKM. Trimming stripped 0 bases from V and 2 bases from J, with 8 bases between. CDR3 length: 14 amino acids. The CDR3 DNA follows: TGTGCCAGCAGTTTATGGGACAACACCTACGAGCAGTACTTC. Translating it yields CASSLWDNTYEQYF.

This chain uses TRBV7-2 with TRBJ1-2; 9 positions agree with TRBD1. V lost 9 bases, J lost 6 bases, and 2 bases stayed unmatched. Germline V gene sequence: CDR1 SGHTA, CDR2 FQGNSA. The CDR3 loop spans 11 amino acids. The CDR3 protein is CASRTGDGYTF. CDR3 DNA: TGTGCCAGTAGGACAGGGGATGGCTACACCTTC.

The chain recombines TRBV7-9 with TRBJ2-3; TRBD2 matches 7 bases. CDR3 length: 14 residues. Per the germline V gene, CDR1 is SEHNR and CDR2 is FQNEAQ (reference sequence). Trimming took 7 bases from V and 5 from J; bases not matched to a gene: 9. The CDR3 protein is CASNLGGRKDTQYF. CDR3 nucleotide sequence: TGTGCCAGCAACCTGGGAGGGCGCAAAGATACGCAGTATTTT.

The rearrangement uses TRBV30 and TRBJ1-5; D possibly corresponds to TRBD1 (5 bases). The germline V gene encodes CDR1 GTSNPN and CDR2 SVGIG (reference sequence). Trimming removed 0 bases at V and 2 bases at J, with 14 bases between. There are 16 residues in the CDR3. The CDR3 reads CAWSVRGGFGNQPQHF. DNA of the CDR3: TGTGCCTGGAGTGTACGGGGGGGATTCGGCAATCAGCCCCAGCATTTT.

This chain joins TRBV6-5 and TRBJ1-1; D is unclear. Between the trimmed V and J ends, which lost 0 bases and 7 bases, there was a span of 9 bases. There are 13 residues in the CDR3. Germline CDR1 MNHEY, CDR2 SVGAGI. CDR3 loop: CASSYSLSFEAFF. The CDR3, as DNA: TGTGCCAGCAGTTACTCGTTATCCTTTGAAGCTTTCTTT.